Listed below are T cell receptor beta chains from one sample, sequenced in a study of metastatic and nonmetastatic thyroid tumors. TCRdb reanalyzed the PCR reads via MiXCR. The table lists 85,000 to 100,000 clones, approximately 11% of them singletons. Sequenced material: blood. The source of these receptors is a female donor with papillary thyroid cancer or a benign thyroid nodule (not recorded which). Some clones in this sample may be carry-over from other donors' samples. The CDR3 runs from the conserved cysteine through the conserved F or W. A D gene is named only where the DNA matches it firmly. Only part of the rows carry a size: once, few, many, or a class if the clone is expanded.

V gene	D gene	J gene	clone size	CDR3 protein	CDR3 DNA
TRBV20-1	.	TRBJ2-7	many	CSAMVDGQPKQYF	TGCAGTGCTATGGTGGATGGACAACCAAAGCAGTACTTC
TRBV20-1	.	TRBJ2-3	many	CSARALVRTDTQYF	TGCAGTGCTAGAGCCCTGGTTAGGACAGATACGCAGTATTTT
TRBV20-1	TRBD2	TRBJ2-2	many	CSATARSGRGTGELFF	TGCAGTGCAACTGCACGATCAGGGAGGGGCACCGGGGAGCTGTTTTTT
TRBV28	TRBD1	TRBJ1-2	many	CASRQQGTYGYTF	TGTGCCAGCAGACAACAGGGGACCTATGGCTACACCTTC
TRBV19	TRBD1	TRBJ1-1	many	CASSIRRDSMNTEAFF	TGTGCCAGTAGTATACGCCGGGACAGTATGAACACTGAAGCTTTCTTT
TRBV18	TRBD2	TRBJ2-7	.	CASSPPGNSGSREQYF	TGTGCCAGCTCACCGCCCGGGAATAGCGGGAGCAGGGAGCAGTACTTC
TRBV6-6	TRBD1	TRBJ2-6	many	CASSPAGQGPEWGANVLTF	TGTGCCAGCAGTCCGGCGGGACAGGGGCCCGAGTGGGGGGCCAACGTCCTGACTTTC
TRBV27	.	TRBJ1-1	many	CASSLFRGNTEAFF	TGTGCCAGCAGTTTATTTCGGGGGAACACTGAAGCTTTCTTT
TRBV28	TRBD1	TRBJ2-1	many	CASRKTGGHLLGQFF	TGTGCCAGCAGAAAAACAGGGGGCCATTTGTTAGGGCAGTTCTTC
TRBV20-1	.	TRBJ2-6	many	CSARDTGSGANVLTF	TGCAGTGCTAGGGACACAGGGTCTGGGGCCAACGTCCTGACTTTC
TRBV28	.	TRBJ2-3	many	CASQLTVSTDTQYF	TGTGCCAGCCAACTGACGGTGTCCACAGATACGCAGTATTTT
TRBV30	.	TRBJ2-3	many	CAWSPADTQYF	TGTGCCTGGAGTCCCGCAGATACGCAGTATTTT
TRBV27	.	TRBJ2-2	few	CASSRSVRGRTGELFF	TGTGCCAGCAGTCGTTCGGTCAGGGGAAGGACCGGGGAGCTGTTTTTT
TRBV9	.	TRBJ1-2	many	CASSPSLINYGYTF	TGTGCCAGCAGCCCTTCGTTGATTAACTATGGCTACACCTTC
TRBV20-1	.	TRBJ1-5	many	CSATESSNQPQHF	TGCAGTGCCACCGAGTCTTCCAATCAGCCCCAGCACTTT
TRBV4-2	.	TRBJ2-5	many	CASSQDWRVAGGETQYF	TGTGCCAGCAGCCAAGATTGGCGGGTGGCCGGTGGGGAGACCCAGTACTTC
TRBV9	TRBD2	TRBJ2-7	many	CASSVEGTSGVYEQYF	TGTGCCAGCAGCGTCGAGGGGACTAGCGGAGTCTACGAGCAGTACTTC
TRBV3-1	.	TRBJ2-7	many	CASSKTSSYEQYF	TGTGCCAGCAGCAAGACTAGCTCCTACGAGCAGTACTTC
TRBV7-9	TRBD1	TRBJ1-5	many	CASSRQGDDQPQHF	TGTGCCAGCAGCAGACAGGGGGACGATCAGCCCCAGCATTTT
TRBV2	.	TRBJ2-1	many	CASSEFQTGISEQFF	TGTGCCAGCAGTGAATTTCAAACAGGGATAAGTGAGCAGTTCTTC
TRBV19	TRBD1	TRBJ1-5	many	CASSTRDSPDQPQHF	TGTGCCAGTAGTACCCGGGACAGCCCAGATCAGCCCCAGCATTTT
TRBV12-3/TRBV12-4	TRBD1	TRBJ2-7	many	CASSSRRQGPSYEQYF	TGTGCCAGCAGTTCCCGTCGACAGGGGCCCTCCTACGAGCAGTACTTC
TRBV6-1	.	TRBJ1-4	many	CASGPRGETNEKLFF	TGTGCCAGCGGGCCCCGAGGGGAAACTAATGAAAAACTGTTTTTT
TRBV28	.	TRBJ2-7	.	CASSLTHIGYEQYF	TGTGCCAGCAGTCTAACACATATCGGATACGAGCAGTACTTC
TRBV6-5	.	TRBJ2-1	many	CASSYSPGQNEQFF	TGTGCCAGCAGTTACTCTCCCGGGCAGAACGAGCAGTTCTTC
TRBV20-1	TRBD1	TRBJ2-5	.	CSDREGRPRGETQYF	TGCAGTGATAGAGAGGGCAGGCCCAGGGGGGAGACCCAGTACTTC
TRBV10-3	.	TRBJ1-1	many	CATRRNGDTEAFF	TGTGCCACCCGGAGGAACGGGGACACTGAAGCTTTCTTT
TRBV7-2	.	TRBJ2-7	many	CASSLSWRTYEQYF	TGTGCCAGCAGCTTAAGCTGGCGGACCTACGAGCAGTACTTC
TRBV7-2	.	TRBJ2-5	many	CASSLERVRGQKETQYF	TGTGCCAGCAGCTTAGAACGTGTCCGTGGGCAAAAAGAGACCCAGTACTTC
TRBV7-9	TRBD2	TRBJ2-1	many	CASSLGSSGGNEQFF	TGTGCCAGCAGCTTAGGGTCTAGCGGGGGCAATGAGCAGTTCTTC
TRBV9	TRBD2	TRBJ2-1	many	CASSARLAGSYNEQFF	TGTGCCAGCAGCGCGAGGCTAGCGGGCTCCTACAATGAGCAGTTCTTC